The present T cell receptor (beta chain) was sequenced within a study of blood T cell repertoires in COVID-19 (TCRdb year 2020). For the wider study: Samples covering the acute and convalescent phases of COVID-19 were provided by collaborators in the United States, Italy and Spain. The prospective study material was composed of cDNA or gDNA derived from T cells, B-cell-depleted T cells, or PBMCs. Samples were obtained from the ongoing ImmuneRACE study (first 160 participants) and from 1,254 subjects provided by 6 global collaborators. Where HLA class I and class II types were available, the types were taken from metadata supplied by the sample provider, not from assay-based typing. Subjects who had been exposed to COVID-19, were actively infected with it, or had recovered from it provided the deeply sampled blood TCRbeta repertoires that made up the dataset. Nearly every sample came with metadata listing a de-identified subject ID, COVID-19 status, age in years and sex. The repertoires were released in a freely available public database meant as a resource for research on the immune response to SARS-CoV-2.

Whole blood was collected in K2EDTA tubes by collaborating institutions according to the institutions' own protocols. For TCRbeta analysis, collaborator samples were shipped as frozen whole blood, as isolated PBMCs, or as DNA extracted from either sample type. As concerns this clone: Its antigen is unknown. Base qualities are not at hand, and no much larger clone is one base apart.

Overall study outcomes, separate from this receptor: Clinical and demographic metadata were provided uncurated, with the amount varying by source and participant.

CDR3 length: 13 amino acids, cysteine to phenylalanine. Only the CDR3 region is kept as DNA, spanning 39 bases read in frame from base 1. The germline V gene (reference sequence) specifies LNHDA as CDR1 and SQIVND as CDR2. V loses 5 bases of germline sequence and J loses 3 bases, and the interval between the two ends is 7 bases. TCRbeta CDR3 regions were amplified from genomic DNA using the immunoSEQ Assay, a bias-controlled multiplex PCR. The source study handled its data this way. Nucleated cell counts per sample were estimated from amplification of reference gene primers within the assay. To quantify the absolute abundance of each unique TCRbeta CDR3 rearrangement, sequence reads were collapsed and filtered. For each sample, productive Simpson clonality was calculated by taking the square root of Simpson's diversity index across productive rearrangements. The source is immuneACCESS, and TCRdb retained only in-frame sequences with V and J called. Part of the clones is not carried over; for the studies checked, unresolved V genes explain less than half of this, and the remainder is unexplained. D and trimming come from the DNA, and the V and J calls and clone size come from that table. The sample table contains roughly 150,000 clones; only one count was recorded for approximately 80% of them. The leading ten clones occupy about 10% of the sample.

The chain is encoded by TRBV19 joined to TRBJ1-4; the D gene is perhaps TRBD1, from 6 matching bases. This sequence was found in a woman at least 80 years old with active or convalescent COVID-19. The sequenced material came from peripheral blood. The CDR3 corresponds to CASSEGANEKLFF. The nucleotides read TGTGCCAGTAGTGAGGGGGCTAATGAAAAACTGTTTTTT.